A single sample is the source of the 18 T cell receptor beta chains below, sequenced in a study of blood T cell repertoires in COVID-19 (dated by TCRdb to about 2020). The library was obtained by the immunoSEQ multiplex PCR assay. As stored in TCRdb, this immuneACCESS dataset retains in-frame rearrangements with V and J assigned. A fraction of the clones does not appear; measured against another copy, unresolved V genes explain less than half of the discrepancy, and the remainder lacks a known reason. This sample has around 400,000 clones in its table, and roughly nine tenths of those were observed once. The ten largest clones take up more than 0.95% of the sample. What was sequenced was peripheral blood. These TCRs come from a man aged 40-49 years with acute or convalescent COVID-19.

The chain uses TRBV7-2 and TRBJ1-3; D remains unclear. The CDR3 totals 15 residues. The V gene lost 6 bases and the J gene lost 0 bases, with 12 bases spanning the gap. CDR1 is SGHTA, CDR2 FQGNSA, per germline. This chain's CDR3 is CASSQDTYSGNTIYF. CDR3 nucleotides: TGTGCCAGCAGTCAAGACACCTACTCTGGAAACACCATATATTTT.

This clone has more than one count but fewer than ten. The J gene is TRBJ2-6, the V gene TRBV25-1; tentative D call: TRBD2 (5 bases). V shed 4 bases and J shed 2 bases, with 9 bases lying between them. Germline loops: CDR1 MGHDK, CDR2 SYGVNS. This CDR3 is 15 amino acids long. CDR3 amino acids: CASSAPGTGANVLTF. The CDR3 region has the DNA TGTGCCAGCAGTGCTCCCGGGACTGGGGCCAACGTCCTGACTTTC.

The gene calls are TRBV12-3 or TRBV12-4 and TRBJ1-2, with a possible D match to TRBD1 (6 bases). CDR3 length equals 12 residues. Trimming stripped 3 bases from V and 8 bases from J, with 10 bases between. DNA of the CDR3: TGTGCCAGCAGTTTGATAGGACAGGGCTACACCTTC. Its protein is CASSLIGQGYTF.

This clone has a single count. The chain combines TRBV3-1 (or the pseudogene TRBV3-2) with TRBJ2-1; TRBD2 might be the D (6 bases). This CDR3 has 16 amino acids. Germline CDR1 reads LGHDT; CDR2 reads YNNKEL (reference sequence). V lost 4 bases to trimming and J lost 4 bases, with 17 bases between them. The CDR3 DNA reads as TGTGCCAGCAGCCCCTCCGGAGGGGAGGATTACAATGAGCAGTTCTTC. This codes for CASSPSGGEDYNEQFF.

The gene calls are TRBV27 and TRBJ1-2; maybe TRBD1 (5 bases). This CDR3 contains 12 residues. V was pared by 5 bases and J by 5 bases, with 9 bases between. Germline loops: CDR1 MNHEY, CDR2 SMNVEV (reference sequence). The CDR3 is CASSREGYGYTF. The CDR3 DNA reads TGTGCCAGCAGTCGGGAGGGGTATGGCTACACCTTC.

This chain joins TRBV24-1 and TRBJ1-1; 8 bases match TRBD1. CDR3 length equals 17 residues. Germline values: CDR1 KGHDR, CDR2 SFDVKD. V lost 3 bases and J lost 3; bases outside the gene matches: 11. CDR3 DNA: TGTGCCACCAGTGATACGACAGGGGTACGGAGGGACACTGAAGCTTTCTTT. Its protein product is CATSDTTGVRRDTEAFF.

The chain combines TRBV7-9 with TRBJ1-1; D is undetermined. Per the germline V gene, CDR1 is SEHNR and CDR2 is FQNEAQ (reference sequence). The CDR3 has 12 residues. V lost 8 bases to trimming and J lost 1 base, with 8 bases between them. The CDR3 DNA is TGTGCCAGCCTAAGATCGAACACTGAAGCTTTCTTT. Protein sequence: CASLRSNTEAFF.

The chain carries TRBV12-3 or TRBV12-4 and TRBJ1-2; no reliable D call. The length of the CDR3 is 13 residues. Trimming removed 3 bases from V and 8 bases from J, with 13 bases in between. CDR3 in DNA: TGTGCCAGCAGTTTTGGTTACTGGCGGGGCTACACCTTC. It is translated as CASSFGYWRGYTF.

The chain combines TRBV6-5 with TRBJ1-4; D gene unclear. There are 13 residues in the CDR3. V gave up 9 bases and J gave up 1 base, with 9 bases separating them. Germline CDR1 and CDR2: MNHEY and SVGAGI. Written as DNA, the CDR3 is TGTGCCAGTCATGCAGGAACTAATGAAAAACTGTTTTTT. Encoded protein: CASHAGTNEKLFF.

With respect to this clone: Distinct nucleotide sequences in the sample also encode this CDR3. The chain is built from TRBV6-6 and TRBJ1-2; 11 positions match TRBD1. Trimming took 2 bases from V and 6 from J; bases not matched to a gene: 2. The CDR3 spans 14 residues. The germline CDR1 and CDR2 sequences are MNHNY and SVGAGI (reference sequence). The CDR3 bases are TGTGCCAGCAGTTACACGGGACAGGGGGATGGCTACACCTTC. Protein sequence: CASSYTGQGDGYTF.

The chain joins TRBV2 to TRBJ1-5, with 8 bases identical to TRBD1. Germline CDR1 and CDR2: SNHLY and FYNNEI. With V trimmed by 3 bases and J by 7 bases, 5 bases remained unmatched. The length of the CDR3 is 14 residues. The CDR3 bases are TGTGCCAGCAGTGACCAGGGGGCCGGGCAGCCCCAGCATTTT. Protein sequence: CASSDQGAGQPQHF.

V and J are TRBV27 and TRBJ1-1, with TRBD1 identical over 10 bases. Germline CDR1 MNHEY, CDR2 SMNVEV (reference sequence). V shed 0 bases, J shed 6 bases, and the junction held 4 bases outside the gene matches. This CDR3 has 15 residues. The CDR3 region has the DNA TGTGCCAGCAGTTTATCGACAGGGGGCAGGGCTGAAGCTTTCTTT. Protein product: CASSLSTGGRAEAFF.

The J gene is TRBJ2-5, the V gene TRBV12-3 or TRBV12-4, with a tentative D call TRBD1 (5 bases). V lost 5 bases and J lost 5, with 12 bases in between. The CDR3 is 13 amino acids. CDR3 sequence: CASSTRVGETQYF. The DNA for the CDR3 is TGTGCCAGCAGTACCAGGGTCGGGGAGACCCAGTACTTC.

The chain recombines TRBV28 with TRBJ2-1; 8 bases fit TRBD2. Per the germline V gene, CDR1 is MDHEN and CDR2 is SYDVKM. Trimming at V came to 5 bases and at J to 0 bases, leaving 15 bases not matched to a gene. The CDR3 is 19 residues long. CDR3 nucleotides: TGTGCCAGCAGTCCCATCCGACTCGGGAGGGGGAGCTCCTACAATGAGCAGTTCTTC. Protein: CASSPIRLGRGSSYNEQFF.

The V gene is TRBV5-8, the J gene TRBJ2-3, with D unclear. Germline V gene sequence: CDR1 SGHTS, CDR2 YDEGEE. V dropped 4 bases and J dropped 6 bases, with 15 bases sitting between them. This CDR3 has 14 amino acids. In DNA, the CDR3 is TGTGCCAGCAGCCCCAGCCGACTCCAGGATACGCAGTATTTT. It encodes CASSPSRLQDTQYF.

As regards this clone: One junction end disagrees with the germline gene, perhaps due to a read error. CDR3 protein: CASSSGGVAPSF. In DNA form, the CDR3 reads TGTGCCAGCAGTAGCGGCGGGGTGGCCCCCTCCTTT. The chain couples TRBV28 to TRBJ1-1; no definite D call. Germline V gene sequence: CDR1 MDHEN, CDR2 SYDVKM. The CDR3 contains 12 residues.

The chain links TRBV12-3 or TRBV12-4 to TRBJ2-7, with 9 bases fitting TRBD2. The junction had 3 bases not matched to a gene; V was cut back by 6 bases and J by 6 bases. The CDR3 is 12 residues long. The CDR3, as DNA: TGTGCCAGCAGCGCTAGCGGGACCGAGCAGTACTTC. This encodes CASSASGTEQYF.

The chain carries TRBV27 and TRBJ1-6; tentatively, D is TRBD1 (6 bases). The CDR3 has 14 amino acids. The V end lost 4 bases, the J end lost 9 bases, and 13 bases lay between the germline ends. CDR1 and CDR2 (germline): MNHEY, SMNVEV (reference sequence). This chain's CDR3 is CASSSGRGGSPLHF. The CDR3 DNA follows: TGTGCCAGCAGTTCGGGCAGGGGCGGTTCACCCCTCCACTTT.